This passage covers 21 T cell receptor beta chains from one sample sequenced in a study of neoadjuvant anti-PD-1 for oral cavity cancer. Time point defined: after neoadjuvant nivolumab, at surgical resection. TCRdb keeps only in-frame clones here, not all; method: immunoSEQ multiplex PCR. The sample shows fewer than 25,000 clones, 40% to 55% of them seen only once. The sample here was tumor tissue, taken after nivolumab (anti-PD-1) treatment. All receptors derive from a person aged 40-85 years with oral cavity squamous cell carcinoma.

The chain has TRBV7-2 and TRBJ2-7, with a weak D call TRBD2 (5 bases). Germline V gene data show CDR1 as SGHTA and CDR2 as FQGNSA. CDR3 size: 15 residues. V lost 6 bases to trimming and J lost 3 bases, with 18 bases between them. Here the CDR3 reads CASSREGTLDYEQYF. The DNA of the CDR3 is TGTGCCAGCAGTCGAGAGGGAACATTGGACTACGAGCAGTACTTC. Using reference TRBV7-2 and TRBJ2-7 for the parts outside the CDR3, the full variable domain is GAGVSQSPSNKVTEKGKDVELRCDPISGHTALYWYRQSLGQGLEFLIYFQGNSAPDKSGLPSDRFSAERTGGSVSTLTIQRTQQEDSAVYLCASSREGTLDYEQYFGPGTRLTVT.

CDR3 bases: TGTGCCAGCAGTTACGCGTCCCAGGGCTACGAGCAGTACTTC. Protein product: CASSYASQGYEQYF. The rearrangement uses TRBV6-6 and TRBJ2-7; tentatively, D is TRBD1 (5 bases). From germline, CDR1 is MNHNY and CDR2 SVGAGI (reference sequence). The V and J ends lost 2 bases and 3 bases respectively, with 11 bases between them. This CDR3 has 14 amino acids.

The CDR3 DNA sequence: TGTGCCAGCAGCGTCAATGCCGGGACAGAGTACAATGAGCAGTTCTTC. Translation gives CASSVNAGTEYNEQFF. The chain couples TRBV9 to TRBJ2-1, with 7 bases that match TRBD1. Germline assignment: CDR1 SGDLS and CDR2 YYNGEE. V shed 2 bases and J 4 bases; nucleotides not matched to a gene: 9. The CDR3 runs to 16 residues.

V is TRBV7-9 and J is TRBJ2-1; the match to TRBD2 covers 11 bases. The germline CDR1 and CDR2 sequences are SEHNR and FQNEAQ (reference sequence). The CDR3 is 17 residues long. J was trimmed by 2 bases and V by 1 base; bases with no gene match: 4. The CDR3 DNA reads TGTGCCAGCAGCTTAGGAGGACTAGCGGGCCCCTACAATGAGCAGTTCTTC. Protein sequence: CASSLGGLAGPYNEQFF. The full variable domain, its missing parts supplied by reference TRBV7-9 and TRBJ2-1, is DTGVSQNPRHKITKRGQNVTFRCDPISEHNRLYWYRQTLGQGPEFLTYFQNEAQLEKSRLLSDRFSAERPKGSFSTLEIQRTEQGDSAMYLCASSLGGLAGPYNEQFFGPGTRLTVL.

This clone was counted a few times. V is TRBV7-2 and J is TRBJ2-7; D is possibly TRBD2 (5 bases). The germline V and J ends were trimmed by 3 bases and 8 bases, with 14 bases remaining between them. CDR3 length: 13 amino acids. CDR1 is SGHTA and CDR2 is FQGNSA in the germline V gene. The CDR3 DNA follows: TGTGCCAGCAGCTTGGAGGAGAGACGCCAGCAGTACTTC. Amino acids: CASSLEERRQQYF. Full variable domain (outside the CDR3, taken from reference TRBV7-2 and TRBJ2-7): GAGVSQSPSNKVTEKGKDVELRCDPISGHTALYWYRQSLGQGLEFLIYFQGNSAPDKSGLPSDRFSAERTGGSVSTLTIQRTQQEDSAVYLCASSLEERRQQYFGPGTRLTVT.

Only a few counts were recorded for this clone. The rearrangement uses TRBV28 and TRBJ1-2, with D hard to call. The CDR3 extends over 11 amino acids. Trimming stripped 7 bases from V and 10 bases from J, with 13 bases between. In germline, CDR1 is MDHEN, CDR2 SYDVKM. Here the CDR3 reads CASTQGVVYTF. In DNA, the CDR3 is TGTGCCAGCACTCAAGGCGTTGTCTACACCTTC.

The rearrangement joins TRBV6-1 to TRBJ2-7, with TRBD1 matching 10 bases. CDR1 and CDR2 from the germline V gene are MNHNS and SASEGT. This CDR3 comprises 15 residues. The J segment lost 2 bases and the V segment lost 5 bases, leaving 6 bases of the junction unmatched. The CDR3, as DNA: TGTGCCAGCAGTCTGTCGGGACAGGGGACCTACGAGCAGTACTTC. It yields the protein CASSLSGQGTYEQYF.

The chain combines TRBV4-3 with TRBJ2-2; no firm D call. There are 12 residues in the CDR3. Looked up from germline, CDR1 is LGHNA and CDR2 is YSLEER. V dropped 1 base and J dropped 7 bases, with 4 bases sitting between them. CDR3: CASSQVFGELFF. Here the CDR3 DNA reads TGCGCCAGCAGCCAAGTCTTCGGGGAGCTGTTTTTT.

This clone was counted a single time. The J gene is TRBJ2-5, the V gene TRBV27; D possibly matches TRBD1 or TRBD2 (6 bases each). Germline V gene lookup returns CDR1 MNHEY and CDR2 SMNVEV (reference sequence). The CDR3 is 13 residues long. V was trimmed by 5 bases and J by 5 bases, leaving 12 bases between them. The CDR3: CASSQGGSETQYF. In DNA, the CDR3 is TGTGCCAGCAGTCAAGGGGGGAGCGAGACCCAGTACTTC.

V usage is TRBV13 and J usage is TRBJ2-3; D gene unclear. The V end was cut by 4 bases, the J end by 1 base, with 12 bases between. CDR1 is PRHDT, CDR2 FYEKMQ, per germline (reference sequence). The CDR3 is 15 amino acids. The CDR3 sequence: CASSSRLERTDTQYF. The CDR3 region has the DNA TGTGCCAGCAGCTCGCGGCTAGAGCGCACAGATACGCAGTATTTT.

The chain carries TRBV2 and TRBJ1-1; unclear D gene. The CDR3 sequence is 16 residues long. The ends were cut back, 0 bases at V and 0 bases at J, with 11 bases in the middle. Germline CDR1 and CDR2: SNHLY and FYNNEI. The CDR3 region is CASSEAPLRMNTEAFF. CDR3 DNA sequence: TGTGCCAGCAGTGAAGCGCCTCTCAGGATGAACACTGAAGCTTTCTTT.

There are many counts of this clone. The rearrangement links TRBV9 to TRBJ2-3; D call uncertain. V was trimmed by 0 bases and J by 0 bases, leaving 8 bases between them. Per germline, CDR1 SGDLS and CDR2 YYNGEE. There are 15 residues in the CDR3. The chain's CDR3 is CASSVGGISTDTQYF. The CDR3 region has the DNA TGTGCCAGCAGCGTAGGAGGTATAAGCACAGATACGCAGTATTTT.

This clone was seen only once. V gene TRBV6-5 combines with J gene TRBJ1-2, with D maybe TRBD1 (6 bases). The length of the CDR3 is 14 residues. V lost 6 bases to trimming and J lost 3 bases, with 14 bases between them. Germline lookup yields CDR1 MNHEY and CDR2 SVGAGI. The CDR3 reads CASRTRGRYYGYTF. The CDR3 DNA reads as TGTGCCAGCAGAACGCGGGGGCGGTACTATGGCTACACCTTC.

The V gene is TRBV4-2, the J gene TRBJ1-2; maybe TRBD1 (5 bases). The ends were cut back, 1 base at V and 4 bases at J, with 10 bases in the middle. Germline V gives CDR1 LGHNA, CDR2 YNFKEQ. The CDR3 contains 14 residues. The CDR3 sequence is CASSQAGFGYGYTF. CDR3 nucleotides: TGTGCCAGCAGCCAAGCAGGGTTTGGCTATGGCTACACCTTC.

V gene TRBV7-8 combines with J gene TRBJ2-7; the match to TRBD1 covers 7 bases. This CDR3 is 17 amino acids long. CDR1 is SGHVS and CDR2 is FQNEAQ in the germline V gene. The V gene end was trimmed by 0 bases and the J gene end by 2 bases; junction bases not matched to a gene: 10. The DNA for the CDR3 is TGTGCCAGCAGCTTAGCGGATCCCAGGGGGTTTACCTACGAGCAGTACTTC. Translating gives CASSLADPRGFTYEQYF.

CDR3 sequence: CASSHSGQGLREQYF. CDR3 DNA sequence: TGTGCCAGCAGCCATTCCGGGCAGGGGCTTCGCGAGCAGTACTTC. The gene calls are TRBV14 and TRBJ2-7; tentative D call: TRBD1 (6 bases). CDR3 length equals 15 residues. V was clipped by 3 bases and J by 6 bases, with 18 bases between them. Germline V gene sequence: CDR1 SGHDN, CDR2 FVKESK. The complete variable domain, with remaining parts taken from reference TRBV14 and TRBJ2-7, reads EAGVTQFPSHSVIEKGQTVTLRCDPISGHDNLYWYRRVMGKEIKFLLHFVKESKQDESGMPNNRFLAERTGGTYSTLKVQPAELEDSGVYFCASSHSGQGLREQYFGPGTRLTVT.

This clone appeared many times. V gene TRBV5-6 combines with J gene TRBJ1-4, with 8 nucleotides matching TRBD1. The CDR3 spans 15 residues. The V gene end was trimmed by 0 bases and the J gene end by 8 bases; junction bases not matched to a gene: 6. Germline V CDR1 and CDR2: SGHDT, YYEEEE. In nucleotides, the CDR3 is TGTGCCAGCAGCTTGGCGAGACAGGGGAAAGAAAAACTGTTTTTT. Its protein is CASSLARQGKEKLFF.

This chain joins TRBV5-6 and TRBJ2-7; 8 bases fit TRBD1. Germline V gives CDR1 SGHDT, CDR2 YYEEEE. The length of the CDR3 is 15 residues. V trimming: 3 bases; J trimming: 5 bases; junction bases outside the gene matches: 10. CDR3 sequence: CASSSGTGLTDEQYF. The CDR3 nucleotides read TGTGCCAGCAGCTCGGGGACAGGACTCACTGACGAGCAGTACTTC. The full variable domain, in which reference TRBV5-6 and TRBJ2-7 provide the parts outside the CDR3, is DAGVTQSPTHLIKTRGQQVTLRCSPKSGHDTVSWYQQALGQGPQFIFQYYEEEERQRGNFPDRFSGHQFPNYSSELNVNALLLGDSALYLCASSSGTGLTDEQYFGPGTRLTVT.

The chain carries TRBV21-1 and TRBJ1-5. TRBV21-1 is a known pseudogene. There are 13 residues in the CDR3. This CDR3 reads CASSKVRNQPQHF. The CDR3 bases are TGTGCCAGCAGCAAGGTGCGCAATCAGCCCCAGCATTTT.

The table lists this clone with a few counts. The chain recombines TRBV6-1 with TRBJ2-7, with 9 bases lining up with TRBD1. Germline trimming cut 6 bases from V and 6 bases from J; bases unmatched to any gene: 9. This CDR3 contains 14 residues. In germline, CDR1 is MNHNS, CDR2 SASEGT. The CDR3 sequence: CASRAPGQGSEQYF. As DNA, the CDR3 is TGTGCCAGCAGGGCCCCGGGACAGGGTAGCGAGCAGTACTTC.

The chain combines TRBV19 with TRBJ2-7; 8 bases align to TRBD2. CDR1 is LNHDA and CDR2 is SQIVND in the germline V gene (reference sequence). V dropped 6 bases and J dropped 0; count of bases not matched to a gene: 7. This CDR3 is 15 amino acids long. The chain's CDR3 is CASRAGGGFSYEQYF. For the CDR3, the DNA is TGTGCCAGTAGGGCCGGCGGGGGGTTCTCCTACGAGCAGTACTTC.